This TCR beta chain was recorded in a study of T-cell reconstitution after alpha-beta-depleted transplantation in children. Study-wide findings and caveats: Once a year had passed after transplant, T-cell counts and diversity came mostly from newly produced T cells. Several hundred rapidly expanded clones from non-depleted graft cells reportedly supplied alpha-beta T cells about two months post-transplant. Surviving recipient cells, namely T cells and thymic progenitors, were the source of high day-60 TCRbeta diversity in some patients.

This clonotype was recorded at least ten times. Its antigen is not known. The germline V gene encodes CDR1 LGHNA and CDR2 YNFKEQ. This CDR3 is built from 14 residues. The J segment lost 8 bases and the V segment lost 1 base, leaving 4 bases of the junction unmatched. Unique molecular identifiers were used in preparing the TCRbeta library. TCRdb redid the calling of the PCR reads with MiXCR, one entry per CDR3 protein. The data hold around 70,000 distinct CDR3 sequences, with about 11% observed a single time. The V and J genes are TRBV4-2 and TRBJ2-1; 8 nucleotides match TRBD2. The material was PBMCs, obtained before TCRalphabeta/CD19-depleted stem cell transplant. This receptor was identified in a boy aged 10-17 years with acute myeloid leukemia, due to receive a stem cell transplant. CDR3 sequence reads: CASSQVASGYEQFF. CDR3 nucleotides: TGTGCCAGCAGCCAAGTCGCTAGCGGGTATGAGCAGTTCTTC.